This entry features one TCR beta chain sequence. The data originate from a study of blood T cell repertoires in COVID-19. The overall study: From the United States, Italy and Spain came samples of acute and convalescent COVID-19. Sample material is recorded as cDNA or gDNA derived from T cells, B-cell-depleted T cells, or PBMCs.

The CDR3 sequence is 14 residues long. Germline assignment: CDR1 LGHDT and CDR2 YNNKEL (reference sequence). V dropped 1 base and J dropped 4 bases, with 7 bases sitting between them. How the authors handled the data: The assay estimated nucleated cells by amplifying reference gene primers. Clones were sequenced by immunoSEQ multiplex PCR, and TCRdb holds only the in-frame ones, with some missing. V and J calls plus clone size are reproduced from that table; the DNA served to infer D and trimming. The sample contains over 85,000 clones, approximately 90% of which appear only once. The source material was peripheral blood. The clonotype comes from a man over 45 with active COVID-19. The chain recombines TRBV3-1 (or the pseudogene TRBV3-2) with TRBJ2-2, with a weak D call TRBD2 (5 bases). CDR3 protein: CASSQVAPTGELFF. The CDR3 DNA sequence: TGTGCCAGCAGCCAAGTAGCGCCCACCGGGGAGCTGTTTTTT.